This passage covers 12 T cell receptor beta chains from one sample sequenced in a study of T cells after yellow fever vaccination. TCRdb re-derived calls from the 5' RACE reads in MiXCR, one entry per CDR3 protein. The repertoire has around 310,000 distinct CDR3 sequences, more than 8.5% of them found once; the top ten carry more than 15%. Source: PBMCs, taken on the day of the first yellow fever vaccination. These receptor sequences come from a man aged 18 to 30 who received the YFV17D yellow fever vaccine.

V gene TRBV18 combines with J gene TRBJ1-3; a weak D match, TRBD1 (6 bases). V was shortened by 3 bases and J by 1 base, with 16 bases between the two germline ends. The CDR3 runs 17 residues. CDR1 and CDR2 from the germline V gene are KGHSH and LQKENI. The CDR3 DNA reads as TGTGCCAGCTCACCGATAAGCTCGGGGGCATCTGGAAACACCATATATTTT. Translated, it gives CASSPISSGASGNTIYF.

The CDR3 DNA reads TGTGCCAGCAGCTTTTTTTTAATGGAGACCCAGTACTTC. This sequence encodes CASSFFLMETQYF. The chain recombines TRBV7-6 with TRBJ2-5, with unresolved D. CDR3 length equals 13 residues. V lost 3 bases and J 5 bases, leaving 10 bases between the germline ends. CDR1 and CDR2 from the germline V gene are SGHVS and FNYEAQ.

This clonotype has a count of ten or more. V and J are TRBV5-1 and TRBJ2-7; no clear D gene. Trimming pared 5 bases from V and 1 base from J, leaving 4 bases between. Germline assignment: CDR1 SGHRS and CDR2 YFSETQ. CDR3 length: 11 amino acids. The CDR3 nucleotides read TGCGCCAGCAGGTTATCCTACGAGCAGTACTTC. The encoded protein is CASRLSYEQYF.

This clonotype was seen many times. The gene calls are TRBV20-1 and TRBJ2-7, with D perhaps given as TRBD1 or TRBD2 (6 bases each). The germline V gene has CDR1 DFQATT and CDR2 SNEGSKA (reference sequence). CDR3 length: 14 amino acids. The V and J ends lost 0 bases and 4 bases respectively, with 13 bases between them. CDR3 protein: CSARDWRGDYEQYF. DNA for the CDR3: TGCAGTGCTAGAGACTGGAGGGGGGATTACGAGCAGTACTTC.

This clonotype turned up a few times. The genes are TRBV20-1 and TRBJ2-5; D call uncertain. With 3 bases removed from V and 4 bases from J, the gap between germline ends came to 6 bases. In germline, CDR1 is DFQATT, CDR2 SNEGSKA (reference sequence). The CDR3 covers 11 residues. The CDR3 region has the DNA TGCAGTGCTAGTTTCGGAGAGACCCAGTACTTC. Protein product: CSASFGETQYF.

This chain links TRBV19 with TRBJ1-2; D unresolved. The CDR3 loop spans 17 amino acids. Germline CDR1 LNHDA, CDR2 SQIVND (reference sequence). Trimming pared 7 bases from V and 3 bases from J, leaving 24 bases between. The chain's CDR3 is CASNNPIGSGTDYGYTF. The CDR3 DNA follows: TGTGCCAGTAATAACCCAATCGGGTCGGGTACTGACTATGGCTACACCTTC.

The chain recombines TRBV10-3 with TRBJ2-7; D ambiguous. Germline lookup yields CDR1 ENHRY and CDR2 SYGVKD. The V gene lost 11 bases and the J gene lost 3 bases, with 17 bases spanning the gap. The CDR3 extends over 13 amino acids. The CDR3 sequence: CASTGNPGYEQYV. In nucleotides, the CDR3 is TGTGCCTCAACCGGCAACCCGGGCTACGAGCAGTACGTC.

In this sample, this clonotype turned up a few times. V is TRBV7-2 and J is TRBJ2-5, with 8 nucleotides matching TRBD1. The CDR3 extends over 14 amino acids. CDR1 and CDR2 (germline): SGHTA, FQGNSA. Trimming cost V 3 bases and J 7 bases; bases outside gene matches: 7. This chain's CDR3 is CASSFGQGRGTQYF. DNA of the CDR3: TGTGCCAGCAGCTTCGGACAGGGCAGGGGGACCCAGTACTTC.

In this sample, this clonotype turned up a few times. This chain connects TRBV6-5 to TRBJ2-5; 8 bases are shared with TRBD1. The CDR3 consists of 13 residues. The germline V gene has CDR1 MNHEY and CDR2 SVGAGI. The J segment lost 4 bases and the V segment lost 4 bases, leaving 2 bases of the junction unmatched. This CDR3 reads CASSWTGSETQYF. DNA of the CDR3: TGTGCCAGCAGTTGGACAGGGTCAGAGACCCAGTACTTC.

This clonotype has more than one count but fewer than ten. CDR3 coding DNA: TGTGCCAGCAGCTTCGAGGACTATGAGCAGTTCTTC. It encodes CASSFEDYEQFF. The rearrangement uses TRBV7-9 and TRBJ2-1, with D maybe TRBD2 (5 bases). Trimming cost V 3 bases and J 8 bases, with 8 bases left between them. CDR1 is SEHNR and CDR2 is FQNEAQ in the germline V gene (reference sequence). This CDR3 contains 12 residues.

There are a few counts of this clonotype. The genes are TRBV15 and TRBJ2-3; D ambiguous. The germline gives CDR1 LNHNV, CDR2 YYDKDF (reference sequence). Trimming pared 5 bases from V and 6 bases from J, leaving 9 bases between. The CDR3 sequence is 12 residues long. The CDR3 region has the DNA TGTGCCACCAGCCCTCCCTGGGATACGCAGTATTTT. Protein sequence: CATSPPWDTQYF.

The sample holds many counts of this clonotype. This chain connects TRBV20-1 to TRBJ2-7, with a tentative D call TRBD2 (5 bases). The germline V gene has CDR1 DFQATT and CDR2 SNEGSKA (reference sequence). Trimming left V 3 bases short and J 4 bases short, with 10 bases between. This CDR3 is built from 12 residues. The CDR3 sequence is CSARREKYEQYF. The CDR3 DNA follows: TGCAGTGCTAGGAGGGAGAAATACGAGCAGTACTTC.